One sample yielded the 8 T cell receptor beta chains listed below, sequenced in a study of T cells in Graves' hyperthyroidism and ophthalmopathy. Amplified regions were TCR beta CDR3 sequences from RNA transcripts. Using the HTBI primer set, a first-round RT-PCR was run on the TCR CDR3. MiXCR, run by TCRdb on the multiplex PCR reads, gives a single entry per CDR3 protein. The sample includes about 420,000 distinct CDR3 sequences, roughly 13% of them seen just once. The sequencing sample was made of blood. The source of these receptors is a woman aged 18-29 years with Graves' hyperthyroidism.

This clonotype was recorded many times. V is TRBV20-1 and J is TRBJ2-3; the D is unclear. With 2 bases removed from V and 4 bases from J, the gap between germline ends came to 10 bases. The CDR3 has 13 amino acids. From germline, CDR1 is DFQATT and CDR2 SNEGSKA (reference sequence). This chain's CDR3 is CSARFAVSDTQYF. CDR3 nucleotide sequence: TGCAGTGCTAGATTCGCGGTCTCAGATACGCAGTATTTT.

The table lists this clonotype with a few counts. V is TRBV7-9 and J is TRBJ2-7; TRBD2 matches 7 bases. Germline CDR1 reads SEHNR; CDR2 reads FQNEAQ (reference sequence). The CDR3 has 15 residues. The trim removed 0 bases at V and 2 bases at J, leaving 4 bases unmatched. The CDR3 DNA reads TGTGCCAGCAGCTTAGCCGGCGGGAGCGCCTACGAGCAGTACTTC. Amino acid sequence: CASSLAGGSAYEQYF. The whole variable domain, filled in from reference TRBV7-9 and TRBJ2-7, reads DTGVSQNPRHKITKRGQNVTFRCDPISEHNRLYWYRQTLGQGPEFLTYFQNEAQLEKSRLLSDRFSAERPKGSFSTLEIQRTEQGDSAMYLCASSLAGGSAYEQYFGPGTRLTVT.

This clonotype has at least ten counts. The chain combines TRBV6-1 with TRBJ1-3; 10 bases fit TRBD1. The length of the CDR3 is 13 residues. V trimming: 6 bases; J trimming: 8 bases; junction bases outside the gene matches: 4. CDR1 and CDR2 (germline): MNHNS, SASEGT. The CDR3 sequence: CASRTGGLDTIYF. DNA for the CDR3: TGTGCCAGCAGGACAGGGGGCTTGGACACCATATATTTT.

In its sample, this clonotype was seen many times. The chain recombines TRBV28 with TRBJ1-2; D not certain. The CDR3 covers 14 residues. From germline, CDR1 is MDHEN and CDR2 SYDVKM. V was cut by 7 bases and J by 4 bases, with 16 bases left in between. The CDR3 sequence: CASINTARGYGYTF. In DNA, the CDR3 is TGTGCCAGCATTAACACCGCCCGTGGCTATGGCTACACCTTC.

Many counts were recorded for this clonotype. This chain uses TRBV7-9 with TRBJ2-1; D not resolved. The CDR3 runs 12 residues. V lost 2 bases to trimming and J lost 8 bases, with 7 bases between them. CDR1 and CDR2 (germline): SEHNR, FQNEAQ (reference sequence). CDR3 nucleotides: TGTGCCAGCAGCTTATACTTAGATGAGCAGTTCTTC. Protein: CASSLYLDEQFF.

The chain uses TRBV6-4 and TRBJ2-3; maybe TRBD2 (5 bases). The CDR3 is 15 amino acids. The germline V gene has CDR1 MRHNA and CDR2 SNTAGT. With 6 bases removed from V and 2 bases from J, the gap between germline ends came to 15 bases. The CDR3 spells CASSAGGSSTDTQYF. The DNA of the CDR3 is TGTGCCAGCAGCGCGGGTGGGAGTTCCACAGATACGCAGTATTTT.

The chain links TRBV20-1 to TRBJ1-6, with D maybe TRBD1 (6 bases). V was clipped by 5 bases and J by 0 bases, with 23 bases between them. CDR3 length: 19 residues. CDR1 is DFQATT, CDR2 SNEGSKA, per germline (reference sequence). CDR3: CSAPTSRQASSSYNSPLHF. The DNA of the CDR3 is TGCAGTGCTCCCACCTCCAGACAGGCCTCTAGCTCCTATAATTCACCCCTCCACTTT.

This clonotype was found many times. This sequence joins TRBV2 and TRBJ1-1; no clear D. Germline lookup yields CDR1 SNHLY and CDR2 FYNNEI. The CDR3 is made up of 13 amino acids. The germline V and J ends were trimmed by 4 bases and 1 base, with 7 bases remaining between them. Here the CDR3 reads CASSAGENTEAFF. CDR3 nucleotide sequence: TGTGCCAGCAGTGCTGGGGAGAACACTGAAGCTTTCTTT.